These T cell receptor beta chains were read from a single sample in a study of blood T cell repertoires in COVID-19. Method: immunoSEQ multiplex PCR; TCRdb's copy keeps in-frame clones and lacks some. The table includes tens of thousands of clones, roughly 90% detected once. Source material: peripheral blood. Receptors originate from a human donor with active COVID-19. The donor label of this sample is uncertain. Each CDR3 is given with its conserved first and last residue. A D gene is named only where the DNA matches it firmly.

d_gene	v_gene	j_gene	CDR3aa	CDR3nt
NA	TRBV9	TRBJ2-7	CASSVTQGYEQYF	TGTGCCAGCAGCGTCACACAGGGCTACGAGCAGTACTTC
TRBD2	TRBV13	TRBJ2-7	CASSPPGRGVYEQYF	TGTGCCAGCAGCCCCCCAGGGCGGGGGGTATACGAGCAGTACTTC
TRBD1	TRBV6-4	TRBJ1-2	CASRDQTYRGLGYGYTF	TGTGCCAGCAGAGACCAGACATACAGGGGGTTGGGGTATGGCTACACCTTC
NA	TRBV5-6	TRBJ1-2	CASSLWAFPNYGYTF	TGTGCCAGCAGCTTGTGGGCATTCCCGAACTATGGCTACACCTTC
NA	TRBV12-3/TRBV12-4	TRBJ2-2	CASSLWSTGELFF	TGTGCCAGCAGTCTTTGGAGCACCGGGGAGCTGTTTTTT
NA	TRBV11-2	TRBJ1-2	CASSLSVVLGKGVYGYTF	TGTGCCAGCAGCTTATCTGTGGTTTTGGGGAAGGGGGTCTATGGCTACACCTTC
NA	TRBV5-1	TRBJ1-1	CASSLEGRRVGTEAFF	TGCGCCAGCAGCTTGGAAGGCAGGCGAGTGGGCACTGAAGCTTTCTTT
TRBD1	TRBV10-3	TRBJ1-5	CAISGGQGIGQPQHF	TGTGCCATCAGTGGAGGACAGGGGATAGGTCAGCCCCAGCATTTT
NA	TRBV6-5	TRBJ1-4	CASSYVGEKLFF	TGTGCCAGCAGTTACGTCGGTGAAAAACTGTTTTTT
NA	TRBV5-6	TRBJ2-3	CASSLILAGSTDTQYF	TGTGCCAGCAGCTTGATCTTGGCAGGGAGCACAGATACGCAGTATTTT